Here is one TCR beta chain with its context. Its antigen is unidentified. This sample was included in a study of Ad26.COV2.S vaccination and SARS-CoV-2 variants. Study overall: By the intramuscular route, Ad26.COV2.S was given once, or twice 56 days apart.

Germline loops: CDR1 SGHTA, CDR2 FQGNSA. This CDR3 contains 13 residues. V gave up 7 bases and J gave up 4 bases, with 11 bases separating them. Study-level points and caveats: Breadth of non-spike TCRs did not differ between vaccinees and placebo recipients.

Profiling relied on immunoSEQ multiplex PCR, and the TCRdb table lists in-frame clones only, not all of them. The sample consists of more than 300,000 clones, 86% of them appearing once. Noted treatment: some 19 received Ad26.COV2.S at low or high dose, single or two shots; roughly 5 received placebo; per-sample allocation not given. Day 63 after the first injection of vaccine or placebo was the sampling time. At a Boston site, the person donating was an adult of 18-55 years. An Ad26 vector expressing Wuhan-strain SARS-CoV-2 spike served as the vaccine. V usage is TRBV7-2 and J usage is TRBJ1-3; D remains unclear. The TCR originated in a person between 18 and 65 years old who received the Ad26.COV2.S COVID-19 vaccine or a placebo. The sequences come from peripheral blood, collected in a trial of Ad26.COV2.S vaccine versus placebo. The CDR3 DNA follows: TGTGCCAGCACCGGGGAGTCCGGAAACACCATATATTTT. Amino acids: CASTGESGNTIYF.